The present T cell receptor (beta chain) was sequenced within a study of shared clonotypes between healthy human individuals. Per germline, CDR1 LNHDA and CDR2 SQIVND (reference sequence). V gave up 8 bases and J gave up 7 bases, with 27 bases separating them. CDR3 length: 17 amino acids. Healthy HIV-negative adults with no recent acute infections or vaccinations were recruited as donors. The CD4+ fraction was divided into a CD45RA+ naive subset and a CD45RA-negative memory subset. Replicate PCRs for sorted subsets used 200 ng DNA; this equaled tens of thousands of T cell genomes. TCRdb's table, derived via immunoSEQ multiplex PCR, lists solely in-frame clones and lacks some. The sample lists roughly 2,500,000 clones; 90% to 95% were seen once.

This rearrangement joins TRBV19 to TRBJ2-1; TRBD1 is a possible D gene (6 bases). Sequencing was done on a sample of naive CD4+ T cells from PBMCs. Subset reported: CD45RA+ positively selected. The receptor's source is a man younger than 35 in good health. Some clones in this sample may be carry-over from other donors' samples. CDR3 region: CASGRGTGARGGNEQFF. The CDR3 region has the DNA TGTGCCAGTGGACGGGGTACCGGGGCAAGAGGGGGAAATGAGCAGTTCTTC. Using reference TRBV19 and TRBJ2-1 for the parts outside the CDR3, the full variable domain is DGGITQSPKYLFRKEGQNVTLSCEQNLNHDAMYWYRQDPGQGLRLIYYSQIVNDFQKGDIAEGYSVSREKKESFPLTVTSAQKNPTAFYLCASGRGTGARGGNEQFFGPGTRLTVL.